Sequencing of this TCR beta chain was carried out in a study of identical twins (dated by TCRdb to 2016 to 2018). Regarding the complete study: The study deep-sequenced TCR alpha and beta repertoires from monozygotic twins, unrelated adults of various ages and cord blood to test whether fetal clonotypes persist. To rule out contamination, replicate twin experiments were performed at different times with different library preparation protocols.

Libraries were constructed by 5' RACE. Sequencing relied on an Illumina HiSeq 2000. A universal primer binding site was introduced by template switching, and a unique molecular identifier was present in the final cDNA, enabling accurate counting of TCR cDNA molecules. Specific primers in the conserved constant-segment region were used to synthesize first-strand cDNA for TCR alpha and beta chains. Each cDNA library was double barcoded, with a SMART-Mk sample barcode plus Illumina barcodes, to control for contamination. TruSeq adapter sequences and Illumina sample barcodes were added in two successive PCR steps. The Illumina HiSeq platform was used with custom primers to sequence TCR alpha and beta cDNA libraries. Turning to the authors' computational methods: Raw reads were processed with MiGEC to extract unique molecular identifiers, and MiXCR was used to determine CDR3 positions. Recombination models were inferred per individual with the repgenHMM and IGoR tools using an EM algorithm. Shared clonotypes were analyzed with the tcR package in R, and sharing was normalized by the product of cloneset sizes. To study raw recombination free of thymic and clonal selection effects, out-of-frame nonproductive sequences were analyzed. The public sequencing data were trimmed at Q25 with fastp and processed into clonotypes with MiXCR by TCRdb, which kept only in-frame beta chains. Entries that share a CDR3 protein sequence are merged under the most common genes and DNA. The V and J calls come from TCRdb's annotation, not from the publication. The sample data list approximately 530,000 distinct CDR3 sequences, and 20% to 25% of these were observed just once. Approximately 0.49% of the sample belongs to the ten largest clones.

The paper's findings and limits, for the study overall: Out-of-frame TCR alpha sharing in monozygotic twins was systematically underestimated by recombination models, whereas sharing between unrelated individuals was in agreement with the recombination models. Compared with coincidental sharing between unrelated individuals, out-of-frame TCR alpha sequences shared between twins showed an excess of sequences with low generation probability. Invariant T cells such as MAIT and iNKT could partly confound zero-insertion analyses, although diverse VJ usage argued against such confounding for most clonotypes. Abundant cord blood beta clonotypes carried fewer insertions; young adult naive repertoires showed a weaker similar trend, while memory repertoires showed none. In beta out-of-frame sequences, excess twin sharing was weaker, because having fewer shared sequences lowered the signal-to-noise ratio. Because the same donors could not be followed over many years, conclusions were based on cross-sectional statistical analysis.

All donors were healthy Caucasians. Three pairs of female monozygotic twins, all aged about 18 to 30 years, were included in the twin cohort. Positive isolation kits from Invitrogen were used to isolate the CD4+ and CD8+ T cell populations. Worth noting for this clonotype: Its antigen is still unknown. It has no much larger one-base neighbor in the sample; base qualities were not kept.

CDR1 and CDR2 (SGHNT, YENEEA) derive from the germline V gene. Trimming removed 0 bases from V and 2 bases from J, leaving 12 bases between the germline ends. The CDR3, from cysteine to phenylalanine, totals 16 residues. This entry keeps only the CDR3 DNA: 48 bases, framed from base 1. The same data also contributed to another study, on yellow fever vaccine responses in identical twins. Per the second study: According to the authors, in identical twins the way T cells responded to vaccination appeared partly convergent and partly personalized. Focusing on identical twins, the study followed the T cell clones that responded to the vaccine, and did so with precision.

The TCR originated in a woman between 18 and 29 years old in good health. The source material was CD4+ T cells sorted from blood. The receptor chain draws on TRBV11-3 and TRBJ2-3; a tentative D call is TRBD2 (5 bases match). The CDR3 here reads CASSLEAGHTTDTQYF. The bases read TGTGCCAGCAGCTTAGAGGCGGGCCATACCACAGATACGCAGTATTTT.